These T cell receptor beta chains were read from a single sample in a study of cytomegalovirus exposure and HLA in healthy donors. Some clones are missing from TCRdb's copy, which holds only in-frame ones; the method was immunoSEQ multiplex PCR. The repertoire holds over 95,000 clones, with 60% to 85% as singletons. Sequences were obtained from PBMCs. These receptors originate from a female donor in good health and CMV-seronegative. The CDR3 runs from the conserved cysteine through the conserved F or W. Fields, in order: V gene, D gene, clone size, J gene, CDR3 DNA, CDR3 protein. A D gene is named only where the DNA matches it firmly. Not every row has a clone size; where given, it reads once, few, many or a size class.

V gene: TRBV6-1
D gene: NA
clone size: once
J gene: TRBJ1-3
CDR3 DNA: TGTGCCAGCAGTGAAATGAGGGGAAACACCATATATTTT
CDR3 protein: CASSEMRGNTIYF

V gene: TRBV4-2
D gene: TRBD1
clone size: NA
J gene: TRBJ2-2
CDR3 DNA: TGTGCCAGCAGCCAAGGGCGAACGGGTGCGACAGGGGGTACCGGGGAGCTGTTTTTT
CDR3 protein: CASSQGRTGATGGTGELFF

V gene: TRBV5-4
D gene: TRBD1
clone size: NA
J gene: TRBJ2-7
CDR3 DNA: TGTGCCAGCAGCTTGGCAGGGACAGTTAACTCCTACGAGCAGTACTTC
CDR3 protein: CASSLAGTVNSYEQYF

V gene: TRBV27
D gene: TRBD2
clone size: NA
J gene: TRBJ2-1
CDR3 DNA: TGTGCCAGCAGTTTCTCTAGCGGGGACCTAGACAATGAGCAGTTCTTC
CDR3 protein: CASSFSSGDLDNEQFF

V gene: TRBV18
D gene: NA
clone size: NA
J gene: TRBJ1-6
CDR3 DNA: TGTGCCAGCTCACCAGAGCGGTCGGGCCGTAATTCACCCCTCCACTTT
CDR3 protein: CASSPERSGRNSPLHF

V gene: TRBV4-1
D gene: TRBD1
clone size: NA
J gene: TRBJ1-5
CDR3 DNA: TGCGCCAGCAGCCAGACTGGGACAGGGGGCTCCTCGTCCCAGCATTTT
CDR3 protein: CASSQTGTGGSSSQHF

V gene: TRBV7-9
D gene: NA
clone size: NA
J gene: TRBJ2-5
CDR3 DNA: TGTGCCAGCAGCCAGACGACAGGCTCATTTCGGGAGACCCAGTACTTC
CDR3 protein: CASSQTTGSFRETQYF

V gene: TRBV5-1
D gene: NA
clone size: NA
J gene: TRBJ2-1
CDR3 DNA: TGCGCCAGCGGCCCCGGGGGTGTCGGCAATGAGCAGTTCTTC
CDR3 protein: CASGPGGVGNEQFF

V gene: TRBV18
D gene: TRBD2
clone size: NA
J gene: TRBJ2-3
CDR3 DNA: TGTGCCAGCTCACCCTCCCCCCTGGACGGGGGGATCACAGATACGCAGTATTTT
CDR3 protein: CASSPSPLDGGITDTQYF

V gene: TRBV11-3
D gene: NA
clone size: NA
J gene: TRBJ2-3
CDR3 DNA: TGTGCCAGCAGCCCGGCGTGGGGCAGCACAGATACGCAGTATTTT
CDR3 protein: CASSPAWGSTDTQYF

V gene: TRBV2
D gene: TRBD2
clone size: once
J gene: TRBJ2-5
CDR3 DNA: TGTGCCAGCAGGGGGGGTTCTAGCGGGGGGCCTTCCCTAGAGACCCAGTACTTC
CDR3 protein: CASRGGSSGGPSLETQYF

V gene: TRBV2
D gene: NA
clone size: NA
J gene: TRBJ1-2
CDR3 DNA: TGTGCCAGCAGTTCAGGGTTTGGCTACACCTTC
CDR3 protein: CASSSGFGYTF

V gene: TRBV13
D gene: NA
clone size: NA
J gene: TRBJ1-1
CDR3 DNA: TGTGCCAGCATCGGTTCGAGTCGTGAAGCTTTCTTT
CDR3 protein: CASIGSSREAFF

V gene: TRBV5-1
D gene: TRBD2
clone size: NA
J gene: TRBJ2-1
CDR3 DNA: TGCGCCAGCAGCTTGGCCAGCGGGGGAGGATTCAATGAGCAGTTCTTC
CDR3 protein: CASSLASGGGFNEQFF

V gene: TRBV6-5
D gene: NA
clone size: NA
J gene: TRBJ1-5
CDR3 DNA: TGTGCCAGCCAGCAAGCCTCCAGGGGCAATCAGCCCCAGCATTTT
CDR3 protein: CASQQASRGNQPQHF

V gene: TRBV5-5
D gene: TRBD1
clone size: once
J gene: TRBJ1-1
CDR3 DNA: TGTGCCAGCAGCTTGGGTGGGACAGGGGCCGGTGAAGCTTTCTTT
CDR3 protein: CASSLGGTGAGEAFF

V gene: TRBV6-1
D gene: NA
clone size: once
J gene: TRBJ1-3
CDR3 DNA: TGTGCCAGCAGTAAGCAGGGGAACGGAAACACCATATATTTT
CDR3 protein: CASSKQGNGNTIYF

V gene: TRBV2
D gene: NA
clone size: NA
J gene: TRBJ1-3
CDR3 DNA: TGTGCCAGCAGTGGGCCCTCCTTCAAGATTGGCCAGGGAAACACCATATATTTT
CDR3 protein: CASSGPSFKIGQGNTIYF

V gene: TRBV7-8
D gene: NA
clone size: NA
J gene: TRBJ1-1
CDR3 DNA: TGTGCCAGCAGCCCATTCCGGGAGAACACTGAAGCTTTCTTT
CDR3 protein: CASSPFRENTEAFF

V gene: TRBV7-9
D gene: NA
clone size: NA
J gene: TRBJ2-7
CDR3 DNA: TGTGCCAGCGAGGTGCGCTCCTACGAGCAGTACTTC
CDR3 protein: CASEVRSYEQYF

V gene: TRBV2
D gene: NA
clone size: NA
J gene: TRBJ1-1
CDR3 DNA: TGTGCCAAGGAGGGGGAAGCTTTCTTT
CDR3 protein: CAKEGEAFF

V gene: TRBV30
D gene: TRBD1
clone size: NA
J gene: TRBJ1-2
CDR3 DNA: TGTGCCTGGGGGACAGGGGGAGAGGGCTATGGCTACACCTTC
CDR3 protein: CAWGTGGEGYGYTF

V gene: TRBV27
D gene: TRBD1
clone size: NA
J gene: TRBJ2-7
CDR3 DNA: TGTGCCAGCAGTTTAAGCTCCGGGACAGTTTCCTACGAGCAGTACTTC
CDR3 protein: CASSLSSGTVSYEQYF

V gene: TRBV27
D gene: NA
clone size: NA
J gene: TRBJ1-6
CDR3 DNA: TGTGCCAGCAGTTTATTGAACCCCCCAGATTCACCCCTCCACTTT
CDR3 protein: CASSLLNPPDSPLHF

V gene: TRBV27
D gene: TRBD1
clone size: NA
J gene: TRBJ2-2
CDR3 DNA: TGTGCCAGCAGTTTCGCCGGGACAGCGAACACCAGGGAGCTGTTTTTT
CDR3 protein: CASSFAGTANTRELFF

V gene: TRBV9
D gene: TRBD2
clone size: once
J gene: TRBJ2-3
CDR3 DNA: TGTGCCAGCAGCGTAGAAGCGGGGGGCCCCGCGCTACCAGATACGCAGTATTTT
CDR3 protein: CASSVEAGGPALPDTQYF

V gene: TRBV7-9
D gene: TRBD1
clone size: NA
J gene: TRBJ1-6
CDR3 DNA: TGTGCCAGCAGCTTAGGTCTAACAGGGGGCGCGACACCCCTCCACTTT
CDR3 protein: CASSLGLTGGATPLHF

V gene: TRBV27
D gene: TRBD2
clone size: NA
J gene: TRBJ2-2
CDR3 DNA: TGTGCCAGCAGTTTACATCTGGGGGGGGGAAATACCGGGGAGCTGTTTTTT
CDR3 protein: CASSLHLGGGNTGELFF

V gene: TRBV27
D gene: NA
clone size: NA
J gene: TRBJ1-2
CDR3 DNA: TGTGCCAGCAAGGCCGGAGACTATGGCTACACCTTC
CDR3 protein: CASKAGDYGYTF